Below are 11 T cell receptor beta chains sequenced from a single sample in a study of T cells after yellow fever vaccination. Using its own MiXCR run on the 5' RACE reads, TCRdb lists one record per CDR3 protein. The repertoire consists of around 310,000 distinct CDR3 sequences, with about 3.5% occurring once and the leading ten covering roughly a quarter. Here the sequenced sample was PBMCs, taken on the day of the yellow fever booster vaccination. Source of these receptors: a man between 18 and 29 years old who received the YFV17D yellow fever vaccine.

This clonotype was seen ten or more times. The chain couples TRBV12-5 to TRBJ2-7; D is undetermined. Germline CDR1 reads LGHNT; CDR2 reads FRNRAP. The length of the CDR3 is 11 residues. Trimming pared 3 bases from V and 2 bases from J, leaving 2 bases between. Written as DNA, the CDR3 is TGTGCTAGTGGTTTCACCTACGAGCAGTACTTC. This encodes CASGFTYEQYF. Using reference TRBV12-5 and TRBJ2-7 for the parts outside the CDR3, the full variable domain is DARVTQTPRHKVTEMGQEVTMRCQPILGHNTVFWYRQTMMQGLELLAYFRNRAPLDDSGMPKDRFSAEMPDATLATLKIQPSEPRDSAVYFCASGFTYEQYFGPGTRLTVT.

This clonotype was counted ten times or more. DNA of the CDR3: TGTGCCTGGAGTCCGGGACAGTCATACGAGCAGTACTTC. Translated: CAWSPGQSYEQYF. J is TRBJ2-7 and V is TRBV30; 7 positions match TRBD1. CDR1 is GTSNPN and CDR2 is SVGIG in the germline V gene (reference sequence). V was clipped by 2 bases and J by 4 bases; unmatched bases: 5. The CDR3 spans 13 residues.

In this sample, this clonotype turned up a few times. The chain links TRBV2 to TRBJ1-2; D unclear. The ends were cut back, 3 bases at V and 8 bases at J, with 13 bases in the middle. Germline values: CDR1 SNHLY, CDR2 FYNNEI. The CDR3 is 13 residues long. Here the CDR3 reads CASSDRDRLGYTF. The DNA of the CDR3 is TGTGCCAGCAGTGATAGGGATCGGCTAGGCTACACCTTC.

Remarks on this clonotype: One end of the junction varies from germline; a read error may be responsible. V usage is TRBV10-3 and J usage is TRBJ1-5; TRBD1 is a possible D gene (6 bases). CDR1 ENHRY and CDR2 SYGVKD come from the germline V gene. This CDR3 has 13 amino acids. Written as DNA, the CDR3 is TGTGCCCTCAGTGGGGGCAGCAATCAGCCCCAGCATTTT. Protein: CALSGGSNQPQHF.

Many counts were recorded for this clonotype. CDR3 residues: CASRIQGLATGELFF. The CDR3 coding sequence is TGCGCCAGCAGGATACAGGGCCTCGCCACCGGGGAGCTGTTTTTT. The chain employs TRBV5-1 and TRBJ2-2, with D maybe TRBD1 (6 bases). Per germline, CDR1 SGHRS and CDR2 YFSETQ. This CDR3 contains 15 residues. Trimming shortened V by 5 bases and J by 4 bases, and 15 bases separated the two germline ends.

This clonotype has a handful of counts. The chain recombines TRBV10-3 with TRBJ1-1; the D is unclear. The V end lost 3 bases, the J end lost 3 bases, and 8 bases lay between the germline ends. CDR3 length equals 13 residues. Germline assignment: CDR1 ENHRY and CDR2 SYGVKD. CDR3 amino acids: CAISEMKDTEAFF. Written as DNA, the CDR3 is TGTGCCATCAGTGAAATGAAGGACACTGAAGCTTTCTTT.

This clonotype was recorded at least ten times. V gene TRBV5-5 combines with J gene TRBJ2-3, with D possibly being TRBD2 (7 bases). V lost 6 bases, J lost 2 bases, and 10 bases lay in between. From germline, CDR1 is SGHKS and CDR2 YYEKEE (reference sequence). The CDR3 length is 13 residues. The CDR3 nucleotides are TGTGCCAGCAACGGGGGGCCCACAGATACGCAGTATTTT. Encoded protein: CASNGGPTDTQYF.

This clonotype was recorded a few times. V and J are TRBV4-3 and TRBJ2-3, with 7 bases matching TRBD2. The CDR3 is made up of 15 amino acids. V lost 0 bases, J lost 3 bases, and 3 bases stayed unmatched. Germline V CDR1 and CDR2: LGHNA, YSLEER. The DNA for the CDR3 is TGCGCCAGCAGCCAAGACGGCGGGGGAACAGATACGCAGTATTTT. This sequence encodes CASSQDGGGTDTQYF.

The chain links TRBV7-2 to TRBJ1-2; D is undetermined. Trimming removed 2 bases at V and 7 bases at J, with 5 bases between. There are 11 residues in the CDR3. The germline CDR1 and CDR2 sequences are SGHTA and FQGNSA. CDR3 protein: CASSLYVGYTF. In DNA form, the CDR3 reads TGTGCCAGCAGCTTATATGTTGGCTACACCTTC.

This clonotype occurred many times. The rearrangement links TRBV20-1 to TRBJ2-4, with D unclear. V was pared by 1 base and J by 0 bases, with 4 bases between. The CDR3 runs to 13 residues. CDR1 is DFQATT and CDR2 is SNEGSKA in the germline V gene (reference sequence). The DNA for the CDR3 is TGCAGTGCTAGAGTTCTAGCCAAAAACATTCAGTACTTC. Residues: CSARVLAKNIQYF.

Many counts were recorded for this clonotype. The V call is TRBV10-3, the J call TRBJ2-1; D not certain. In germline, CDR1 is ENHRY, CDR2 SYGVKD. This CDR3 spans 14 amino acids. Trimming shortened V by 7 bases and J by 0 bases, and 10 bases separated the two germline ends. The CDR3 DNA reads TGTGCCATCAAGGGCGCCGTCTCCTACAATGAGCAGTTCTTC. It is translated as CAIKGAVSYNEQFF.